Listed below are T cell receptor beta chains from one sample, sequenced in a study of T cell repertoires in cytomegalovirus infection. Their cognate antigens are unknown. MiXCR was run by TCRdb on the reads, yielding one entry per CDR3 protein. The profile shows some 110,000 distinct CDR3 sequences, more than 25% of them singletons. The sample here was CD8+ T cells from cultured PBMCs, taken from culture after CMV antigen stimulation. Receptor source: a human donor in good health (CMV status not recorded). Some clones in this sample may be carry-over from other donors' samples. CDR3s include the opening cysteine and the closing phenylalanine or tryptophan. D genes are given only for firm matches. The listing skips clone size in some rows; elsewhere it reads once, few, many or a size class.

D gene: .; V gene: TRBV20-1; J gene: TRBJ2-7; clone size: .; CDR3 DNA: TGCAGTGCTAGAGGGGGGGACAACTACGAGCAGTACTTC; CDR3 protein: CSARGGDNYEQYF
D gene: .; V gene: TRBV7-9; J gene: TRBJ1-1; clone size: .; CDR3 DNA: TGTGCCAGCAGCTTCGTCGGGACGAACACTGAAGCTTTCTTT; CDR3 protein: CASSFVGTNTEAFF
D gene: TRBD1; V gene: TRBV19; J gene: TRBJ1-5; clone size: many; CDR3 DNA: TGTGCCAGTAGTATATTCAGGGGGCCTGGCAATCAGCCCCAGCATTTT; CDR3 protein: CASSIFRGPGNQPQHF
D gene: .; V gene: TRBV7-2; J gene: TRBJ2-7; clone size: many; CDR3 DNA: TGTGCCAGCAGCTTTGGAGCCTACGAGCAGTACTTC; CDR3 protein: CASSFGAYEQYF
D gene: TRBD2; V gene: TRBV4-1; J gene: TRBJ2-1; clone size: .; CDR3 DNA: TGCGCCAGCAGCCAAGAAGGAATAGCGGGGGGACGGGGGCAGTTCTTC; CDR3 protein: CASSQEGIAGGRGQFF
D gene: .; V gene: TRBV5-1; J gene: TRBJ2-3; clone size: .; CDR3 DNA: TGCGCCAGCAGCTTAGACAGCCCCACTACGGCAGATACGCAGTATTTT; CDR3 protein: CASSLDSPTTADTQYF
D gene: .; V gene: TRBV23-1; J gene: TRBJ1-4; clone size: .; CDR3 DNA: TGCGCCAGCAGTCAATCATGTCGGGAATTAACCCGGAACGTTCGTGAAAAACTGTTTTTT; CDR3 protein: CASSQSCRELTRNVREKLFF
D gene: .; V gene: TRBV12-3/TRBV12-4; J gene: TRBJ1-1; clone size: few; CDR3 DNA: TGTGCCAGCGGGGGTATGGGCACTGAAGCTTTCTTT; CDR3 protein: CASGGMGTEAFF
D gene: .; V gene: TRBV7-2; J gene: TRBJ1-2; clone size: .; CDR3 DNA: TGTGCCAGCAGCTTAGTGTTGGCAGGATTAACATCCGGCCGGGGCTATGGCTACACCTTC; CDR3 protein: CASSLVLAGLTSGRGYGYTF
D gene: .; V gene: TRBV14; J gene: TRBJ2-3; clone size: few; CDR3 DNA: TGTGCCAGCAGCCAAGTCGTGAAGGGACCCACAGATACGCAGTATTTT; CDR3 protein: CASSQVVKGPTDTQYF
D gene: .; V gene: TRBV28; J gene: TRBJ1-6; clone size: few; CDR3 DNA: TGTGCCAGCAAGAGGATCGAGACGGGACCCCTCCACTTT; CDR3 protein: CASKRIETGPLHF
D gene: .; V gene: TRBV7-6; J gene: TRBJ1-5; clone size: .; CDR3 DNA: TGTGCCAGCAGCTCACAGGGCGGGGGACAGCCCCAGCATTTT; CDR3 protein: CASSSQGGGQPQHF
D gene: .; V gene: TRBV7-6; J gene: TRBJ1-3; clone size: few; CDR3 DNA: TGTGCCAGCAGCGACCCCGGCCCGGAGGGAAACACCATATATTTT; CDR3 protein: CASSDPGPEGNTIYF
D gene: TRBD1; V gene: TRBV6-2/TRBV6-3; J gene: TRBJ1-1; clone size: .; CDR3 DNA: TGTGCCACGCGCGGAAAAGGGGGCTTCCCCGAAGCTTTCTTT; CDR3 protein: CATRGKGGFPEAFF
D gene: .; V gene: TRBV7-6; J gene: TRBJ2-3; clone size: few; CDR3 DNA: TGTGCCAGCAGCCTGAGTGGGGGTATATTCCCAGATACGCAGTATTTT; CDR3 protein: CASSLSGGIFPDTQYF
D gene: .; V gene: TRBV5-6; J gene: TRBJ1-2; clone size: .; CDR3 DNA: TGTGCCAGCAGCTTACAGGACAGCTACTATGGCTACACCTTC; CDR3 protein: CASSLQDSYYGYTF
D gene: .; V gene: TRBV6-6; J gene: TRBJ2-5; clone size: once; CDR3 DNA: TGTGTCGTGGGGACGGGGAAGCAAGAGACCCAGTACTTC; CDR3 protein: CVVGTGKQETQYF
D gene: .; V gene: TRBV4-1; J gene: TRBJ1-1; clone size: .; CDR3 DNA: TGCGCCAGCAGCCAAGGGCGACAGATCTTGAACACTGAAGCTTTCTTT; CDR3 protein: CASSQGRQILNTEAFF
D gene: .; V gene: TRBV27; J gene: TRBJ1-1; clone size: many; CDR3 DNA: TGTGCCAGCAGTTTACATGCCAACACTGAAGCTTTCTTT; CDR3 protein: CASSLHANTEAFF
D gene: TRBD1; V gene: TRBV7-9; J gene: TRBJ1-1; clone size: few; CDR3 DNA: TGTGCCAGCAGCTCCAAGGACAGGCCGAACACTGAAGCTTTCTTT; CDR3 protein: CASSSKDRPNTEAFF
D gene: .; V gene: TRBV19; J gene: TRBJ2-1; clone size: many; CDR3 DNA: TGTGCCAGTAGTTTGGACAGCTACAATGAGCAGTTCTTC; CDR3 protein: CASSLDSYNEQFF
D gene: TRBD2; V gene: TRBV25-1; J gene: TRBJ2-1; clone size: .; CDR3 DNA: TGTGCCAGCACCGGTCAGGCGGGCGGGGGAGTCTACAATGAGCAGTTCTTC; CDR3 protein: CASTGQAGGGVYNEQFF
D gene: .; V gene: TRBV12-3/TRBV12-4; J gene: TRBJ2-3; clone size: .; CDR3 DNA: TGTGCCAGCAGTTCCTCTCCTAGCACAGATACGCAGTATTTT; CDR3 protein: CASSSSPSTDTQYF
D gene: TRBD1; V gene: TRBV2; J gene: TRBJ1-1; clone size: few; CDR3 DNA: TGTGCCAGCAGCGAGCAGGGGGGCTATAACACTGAAGCTTTCTTT; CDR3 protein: CASSEQGGYNTEAFF
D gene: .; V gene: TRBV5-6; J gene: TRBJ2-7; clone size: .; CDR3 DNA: TGTGCCAGCAGCGCGGCGGGGGGACAGACGTCCCCCTACGAGCAGTACTTC; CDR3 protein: CASSAAGGQTSPYEQYF
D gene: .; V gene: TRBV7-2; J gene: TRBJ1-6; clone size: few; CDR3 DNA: TGTGCCAGCAGGCCAGGGTCCCTGGGAGATAATTCACCCCTCCACTTT; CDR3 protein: CASRPGSLGDNSPLHF
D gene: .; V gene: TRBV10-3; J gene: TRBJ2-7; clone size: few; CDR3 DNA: TGTGCCATCAGTGAGTCGGCAGCGGCAGGAATCTACGAGCAGTACTTC; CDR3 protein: CAISESAAAGIYEQYF
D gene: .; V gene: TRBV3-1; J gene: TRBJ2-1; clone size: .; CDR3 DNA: TGTGCCAGCAGCCGACTTTACTACAATGAGCAGTTCTTC; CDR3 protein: CASSRLYYNEQFF
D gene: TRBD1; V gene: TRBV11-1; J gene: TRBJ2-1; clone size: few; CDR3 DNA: TGTGCCAGCACCTCCTGGAGACTGACCGGGACAGAGAACAATGAGCAGTTCTTC; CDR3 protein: CASTSWRLTGTENNEQFF
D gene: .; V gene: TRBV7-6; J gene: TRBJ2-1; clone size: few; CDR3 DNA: TGTGCCAGCAGCTTAGTGGTCAATGAGCAGTTCTTC; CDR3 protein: CASSLVVNEQFF
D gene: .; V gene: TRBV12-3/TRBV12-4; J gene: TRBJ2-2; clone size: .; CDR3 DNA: TGTGCCAGCAGTTTAGAACGGGGTTCCGGCACCGGGGAGCTGTTTTTT; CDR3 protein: CASSLERGSGTGELFF